This TCR beta chain was recorded in a study of T cell responses to AZD1222 COVID-19 vaccine. The method was immunoSEQ multiplex PCR; TCRdb's version includes in-frame clones alone and lacks a portion of them. The top ten clones hold roughly 8.9% of a sample with about 120,000 clones, about 90% of them seen once. The V segment lost 0 bases and the J segment 9 bases; nucleotides outside the gene matches: 10. Looked up from germline, CDR1 is SGHRS and CDR2 is YFSETQ. The CDR3 contains 15 residues. This clone was seen just once. The sequence was collected from an adult in good health. The chain combines TRBV5-1 with TRBJ2-7, with 9 bases aligning to TRBD1. The material sequenced was peripheral blood, taken on day 0 of AZD1222 vaccination. The CDR3 reads CASSLEATGGVRQYF. CDR3 nucleotide sequence: TGCGCCAGCAGCTTGGAAGCGACAGGGGGGGTAAGGCAGTACTTC.